This TCR beta chain was profiled in a study of cytomegalovirus exposure and HLA in healthy donors. In the study overall: For the approximately 390 genotyped donors, 75% to 90% fell within the Caucasian-associated ancestry cluster. Study-wide results and caveats: Being productive about 87% or about 30% of the time was typical of most TCR beta V segments in an earlier analysis.

A remark on this clone: Its target is not known.

Trimming cost V 4 bases and J 2 bases; bases outside gene matches: 9. The germline CDR1 and CDR2 sequences are SGHRS and YFSETQ. The CDR3 runs to 16 residues. Vbeta (60) and Jbeta (13) primers were used in the PCR. Repertoires were generated with immunoSEQ multiplex PCR, while TCRdb's copy carries only in-frame clones and drops some. The sample yields some 150,000 clones, approximately 81% seen once. The source is a woman in her 30s in good health and CMV-seropositive. Sequencing was carried out using PBMCs. The chain joins TRBV5-1 to TRBJ2-5; 9 positions match TRBD2. The chain's CDR3 is CASSRWEAGGQETQYF. The CDR3 bases are TGCGCCAGCAGCCGCTGGGAAGCGGGGGGTCAAGAGACCCAGTACTTC.